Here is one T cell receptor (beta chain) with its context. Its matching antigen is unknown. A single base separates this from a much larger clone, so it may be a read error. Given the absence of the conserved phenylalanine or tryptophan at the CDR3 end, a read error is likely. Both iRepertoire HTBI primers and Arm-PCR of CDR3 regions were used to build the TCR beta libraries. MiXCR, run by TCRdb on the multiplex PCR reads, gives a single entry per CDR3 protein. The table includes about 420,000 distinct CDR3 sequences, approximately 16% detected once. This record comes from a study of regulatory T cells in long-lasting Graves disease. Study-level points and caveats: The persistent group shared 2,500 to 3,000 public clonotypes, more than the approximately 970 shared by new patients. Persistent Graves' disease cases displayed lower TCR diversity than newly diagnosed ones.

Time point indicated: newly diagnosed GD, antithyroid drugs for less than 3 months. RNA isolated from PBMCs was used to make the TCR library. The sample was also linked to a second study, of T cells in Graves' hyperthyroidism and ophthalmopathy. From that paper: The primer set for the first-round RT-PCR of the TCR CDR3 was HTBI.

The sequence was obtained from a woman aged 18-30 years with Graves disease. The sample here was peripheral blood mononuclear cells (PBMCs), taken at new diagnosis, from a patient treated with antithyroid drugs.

The DNA for the CDR3 is TGTGCCAGCAGCTTCACGGGGCAGAACACTGAAGCTTTCCTT. It yields the protein CASSFTGQNTEAFL. The chain employs TRBV7-2 and TRBJ1-1, with D possibly matching TRBD1 (5 bases). CDR1 and CDR2 from the germline V gene are SGHTA and FQGNSA. The CDR3 contains 14 residues. Deletions cut 3 bases from V and 1 base from J, with 9 bases between.